This T cell receptor (beta chain) stems from a study of blood T cell repertoires in COVID-19. This CDR3 comprises 14 residues. CDR1 GTSNPN and CDR2 SVGIG come from the germline V gene (reference sequence). V was clipped by 5 bases and J by 0 bases, with 11 bases between them. The method was immunoSEQ multiplex PCR; TCRdb's version includes in-frame clones alone and lacks a portion of them. The sample contains 120,000 or so clones, more than 70% of which appear only once. The chain is built from TRBV30 and TRBJ1-3; D uncertain. This TCR was recovered from a man older than 75 with active or convalescent COVID-19. The sample taken for sequencing was peripheral blood. This CDR3 is CAWVDKSSGNTIYF. Here the CDR3 DNA reads TGTGCCTGGGTTGACAAGAGCTCTGGAAACACCATATATTTT. Supplemented by reference TRBV30 and TRBJ1-3, the full variable domain reads SQTIHQWPATLVQPVGSPLSLECTVEGTSNPNLYWYRQAAGRGLQLLFYSVGIGQISSEVPQNLSASRPQDRQFILSSKKLLLSDSGFYLCAWVDKSSGNTIYFGEGSWLTVV.